The 25 T cell receptor beta chains below all came from one sample that was sequenced in a study of blood T cell repertoires in COVID-19. Clones were sequenced by immunoSEQ multiplex PCR, and TCRdb holds only the in-frame ones, with some missing. The data contain approximately 300,000 clones, nearly 90% of them singletons. The sequenced sample was PBMCs or T cells enriched from blood (not recorded which). The source is a woman younger than 45 who had recovered from COVID-19.

The J gene is TRBJ1-2, the V gene TRBV28; D is ambiguous. Germline V gene data show CDR1 as MDHEN and CDR2 as SYDVKM. The V and J ends lost 4 bases and 1 base respectively, with 10 bases between them. The CDR3 covers 14 residues. This CDR3 reads CASSSSGGNYGYTF. CDR3 bases: TGTGCCAGCAGTTCGTCAGGAGGTAACTATGGCTACACCTTC.

The rearrangement joins TRBV10-3 to TRBJ2-1, with TRBD2 as a possible D gene (6 bases). Trimming took off 7 bases at V and 5 bases at J, with 12 bases between the two ends. The CDR3 sequence is 13 residues long. Germline V gives CDR1 ENHRY, CDR2 SYGVKD. DNA of the CDR3: TGTGCCATCACCCCGGGACTTCACAATGAGCAGTTCTTC. This gives the protein CAITPGLHNEQFF.

V and J are TRBV19 and TRBJ1-5; D is uncertain. The CDR3 extends over 14 amino acids. Looked up from germline, CDR1 is LNHDA and CDR2 is SQIVND (reference sequence). V was cut by 3 bases and J by 4 bases, with 10 bases left in between. CDR3 residues: CASSMPKTNQPQHF. CDR3 nucleotide sequence: TGTGCCAGTAGTATGCCGAAAACTAATCAGCCCCAGCATTTT.

The J gene is TRBJ1-5, the V gene TRBV27; 8 nucleotides line up with TRBD1. Germline CDR1 reads MNHEY; CDR2 reads SMNVEV (reference sequence). J gave up 4 bases and V 5 bases, and 7 bases lay outside the gene matches. The CDR3 totals 15 residues. The CDR3 bases are TGTGCCAGCAGTGCCTACAGGGGGGGGAATCAGCCCCAGCATTTT. Translation: CASSAYRGGNQPQHF.

The chain links TRBV5-4 to TRBJ1-1; no clear D. From germline, CDR1 is SGHNT and CDR2 YYREEE (reference sequence). V shed 4 bases and J shed 1 base, with 8 bases lying between them. CDR3 length: 13 amino acids. CDR3 nucleotide sequence: TGTGCCAGCAGCCTCCCGGGGAACACTGAAGCTTTCTTT. This translates into CASSLPGNTEAFF.

The chain is built from TRBV10-1 and TRBJ1-1, with D unresolved. The length of the CDR3 is 15 residues. Germline-derived CDR1 and CDR2 are WNHNN and SYGVQD (reference sequence). V was trimmed by 0 bases and J by 1 base, leaving 9 bases between them. The CDR3 protein is CASSESLAGNTEAFF. The DNA of the CDR3 is TGCGCCAGCAGTGAGTCTCTAGCCGGGAACACTGAAGCTTTCTTT.

This clone has a single count. The rearrangement links TRBV11-2 to TRBJ1-2; the D is unclear. From germline, CDR1 is SGHAT and CDR2 FQNNGV. The CDR3 extends over 14 amino acids. Trimming took 1 base from V and 4 from J, leaving 10 bases between them. As DNA, the CDR3 is TGTGCCAGCAGCTTAGTGGAGGGTGTCTATGGCTACACCTTC. Translating gives CASSLVEGVYGYTF.

V usage is TRBV6-4 and J usage is TRBJ2-3, with D possibly being TRBD1 (6 bases). The germline V gene has CDR1 MRHNA and CDR2 SNTAGT. Trimming left V 2 bases short and J 5 bases short, with 8 bases between. This CDR3 has 13 amino acids. CDR3 residues: CASSDRRGDTQYF. In DNA form, the CDR3 reads TGTGCCAGCAGTGACCGCAGGGGAGATACGCAGTATTTT.

This sequence joins TRBV29-1 and TRBJ1-2; weak D call: TRBD1 (6 bases). The CDR3 covers 14 residues. Germline V lookup: CDR1 SQVTM, CDR2 ANQGSEA. V was pared by 7 bases and J by 0 bases, with 15 bases between. The CDR3 DNA is TGCAGCGGATCGGGGGGCTACCCTAACTATGGCTACACCTTC. Translated, it gives CSGSGGYPNYGYTF. The entire variable domain, with the rest obtained from reference TRBV29-1 and TRBJ1-2, is as follows: SAVISQKPSRDICQRGTSLTIQCQVDSQVTMMFWYRQQPGQSLTLIATANQGSEATYESGFVIDKFPISRPNLTFSTLTVSNMSPEDSSIYLCSGSGGYPNYGYTFGSGTRLTVV.

The chain joins TRBV7-6 to TRBJ2-3; 9 positions match TRBD1. Germline CDR1 SGHVS, CDR2 FNYEAQ. Trimming took 6 bases from V and 5 from J; bases not matched to a gene: 3. The CDR3 is 13 amino acids. The CDR3 here is CASRRQGGDTQYF. As DNA, the CDR3 is TGTGCCAGCAGGCGACAGGGGGGAGATACGCAGTATTTT.

The genes are TRBV4-2 and TRBJ1-2; possibly TRBD1 for D (5 bases). The CDR3 is 14 residues long. Germline V gene data show CDR1 as LGHNA and CDR2 as YNFKEQ. V was cut by 0 bases and J by 2 bases, with 7 bases left in between. The CDR3 bases are TGTGCCAGCAGCCAAGAACAGGACAACTATGGCTACACCTTC. Translated: CASSQEQDNYGYTF.

The chain carries TRBV4-3 and TRBJ2-7; no clear D gene. CDR3 length: 14 residues. Germline-derived CDR1 and CDR2 are LGHNA and YSLEER. Between the trimmed V and J ends, which lost 0 bases and 1 base, there was a span of 7 bases. The CDR3 protein is CASSQDRLSYEQYF. The DNA for the CDR3 is TGCGCCAGCAGCCAAGATCGCCTATCCTACGAGCAGTACTTC.

V is TRBV21-1 and J is TRBJ1-1. TRBV21-1 corresponds to a pseudogene. The length of the CDR3 is 14 residues. Here the CDR3 reads CASSQLSAGMGAFF. The CDR3 region has the DNA TGTGCCAGCAGCCAACTCTCAGCGGGGATGGGGGCTTTCTTT.

The chain has TRBV11-2 and TRBJ2-1, with D unresolved. Trimming pared 5 bases from V and 0 bases from J, leaving 11 bases between. The germline CDR1 and CDR2 sequences are SGHAT and FQNNGV. This CDR3 is built from 15 residues. The CDR3 DNA reads TGTGCCAGCAGCAGTTCCCCAGACTCCTACAATGAGCAGTTCTTC. The encoded protein is CASSSSPDSYNEQFF.

The chain is built from TRBV4-1 and TRBJ1-6, with D possibly TRBD1 on 6 matching bases. V was cut by 3 bases and J by 8 bases, with 8 bases left in between. Germline V gene sequence: CDR1 MGHRA, CDR2 YSYEKL. The CDR3 is 13 amino acids. Written as DNA, the CDR3 is TGCGCCAGCAGCCAGGACAGCTATTCACCCCTCCACTTT. Its translation is CASSQDSYSPLHF.

V usage is TRBV29-1 and J usage is TRBJ2-7; D perhaps matches TRBD1 (6 bases). V was trimmed by 5 bases and J by 6 bases, leaving 17 bases between them. CDR3 length: 13 amino acids. Germline CDR1 and CDR2: SQVTM and ANQGSEA. The CDR3 bases are TGCAGCGTTTCTCCAGGGGCGGGTTTCGAGCAGTACTTC. It yields the protein CSVSPGAGFEQYF.

The count of this clone is one. V gene TRBV11-2 combines with J gene TRBJ1-6; D remains ambiguous. Germline V gene sequence: CDR1 SGHAT, CDR2 FQNNGV. V was clipped by 4 bases and J by 0 bases, with 19 bases between them. This CDR3 region has 19 residues. The chain's CDR3 is CASSSLDGVLSSYNSPLHF. For the CDR3, the DNA is TGTGCCAGCAGCTCTTTGGACGGGGTCCTCAGCTCCTATAATTCACCCCTCCACTTT.

This chain links TRBV4-3 with TRBJ1-2; 9 nucleotides agree with TRBD1. This CDR3 spans 15 amino acids. Germline CDR1 reads LGHNA; CDR2 reads YSLEER. V lost 0 bases, J lost 8 bases, and 7 bases stayed unmatched. The CDR3 bases are TGCGCCAGCAGCCAAGAGACGGGACAGGGAGAAGGCTACACCTTC. This encodes CASSQETGQGEGYTF.

Many counts were recorded for this clone. This chain connects TRBV24-1 to TRBJ2-3; possible D gene TRBD1, 6 bases. The germline CDR1 and CDR2 sequences are KGHDR and SFDVKD. The CDR3 spans 14 residues. Trimming removed 6 bases at V and 5 bases at J, with 14 bases between. The CDR3 DNA reads TGTGCCACCAGTTTGGGGGCCGGTGAAGATACGCAGTATTTT. Its protein is CATSLGAGEDTQYF.

The chain employs TRBV5-5 and TRBJ2-1; a weak D match, TRBD1 (6 bases). The germline V gene encodes CDR1 SGHKS and CDR2 YYEKEE (reference sequence). V was trimmed by 0 bases and J by 1 base, leaving 11 bases between them. This CDR3 has 16 amino acids. The CDR3 reads CASSLVGRGSYNEQFF. CDR3 sequence (DNA): TGTGCCAGCAGCTTGGTTGGCAGGGGTTCCTACAATGAGCAGTTCTTC.

V usage is TRBV6-5 and J usage is TRBJ2-3; the match to TRBD2 covers 10 bases. Unmatched junction bases numbered 7, after V lost 2 bases and J lost 5 bases. The CDR3 length is 16 residues. Germline assignment: CDR1 MNHEY and CDR2 SVGAGI. In DNA, the CDR3 is TGTGCCAGCAGTTACCGGCCTAGCGGGGGAGGAGATACGCAGTATTTT. Translation: CASSYRPSGGGDTQYF.

CDR3 coding DNA: TGTGCCTGGGACAGCGGGGCCTACTATGGCTACACCTTC. This gives the protein CAWDSGAYYGYTF. The chain links TRBV30 to TRBJ1-2; perhaps TRBD1 as D (5 bases). Germline values: CDR1 GTSNPN, CDR2 SVGIG (reference sequence). The CDR3 sequence is 13 residues long. The germline V and J ends were trimmed by 5 bases and 3 bases, with 13 bases remaining between them.

This clone appeared a single time. J is TRBJ1-1 and V is TRBV19; a weak D match, TRBD1 (6 bases). Germline CDR1 reads LNHDA; CDR2 reads SQIVND (reference sequence). V lost 1 base, J lost 4 bases, and 16 bases lay in between. CDR3 length: 16 residues. Written as DNA, the CDR3 is TGTGCCAGTAGTATAGTTGGGGCAACCAGGGGCACTGAAGCTTTCTTT. Translating gives CASSIVGATRGTEAFF.

The chain has TRBV6-2 or TRBV6-3 and TRBJ2-7; tentatively, D is TRBD2 (5 bases). CDR3 size: 15 residues. Germline V CDR1 and CDR2: MNHEY, SVGEGT. V lost 0 bases and J 2 bases, leaving 11 bases between the germline ends. The CDR3 loop is CASSYSPDGAYEQYF. The CDR3, as DNA: TGTGCCAGCAGTTACTCACCAGACGGGGCCTACGAGCAGTACTTC.

This chain uses TRBV5-8 with TRBJ1-2; tentatively, D is TRBD1 (6 bases). The CDR3 extends over 14 amino acids. Germline values: CDR1 SGHTS, CDR2 YDEGEE. V was cut by 7 bases and J by 2 bases, with 15 bases left in between. This CDR3 is CASQKAGVNYGYTF. The CDR3 DNA sequence: TGTGCCAGCCAAAAGGCAGGGGTGAACTATGGCTACACCTTC.